The next 2 T cell receptor beta chains were all read from a single sample in a study of OX40 agonist ivuxolimab in advanced cancers. Here immunoSEQ multiplex PCR was the method, and the copy in TCRdb shows in-frame clones only, minus some. The sample carries about 90,000 clones, roughly 89% recorded once. The sequencing here drew on CD4+ or CD8+ T cells sorted from blood, taken in a trial of the OX40 agonist ivuxolimab. The source of these receptors is an adult with an advanced solid tumor such as melanoma, head and neck, liver or kidney cancer.

This chain connects TRBV28 to TRBJ2-7, with 7 positions matching TRBD1. J lost 1 base, V lost 6 bases, and 3 bases had no gene match. CDR3 size: 13 residues. Germline V CDR1 and CDR2: MDHEN, SYDVKM. CDR3 protein: CASRGDRSYEQYF. The CDR3 DNA reads as TGTGCCAGCAGGGGGGACAGATCCTACGAGCAGTACTTC.

The CDR3 reads CASSSGQGYGLTF. Here the CDR3 DNA reads TGTGCCAGCAGCTCGGGTCAGGGGTATGGTCTCACCTTC. V gene TRBV11-2 combines with J gene TRBJ1-2, with a tentative D call TRBD1 (6 bases). This CDR3 has 13 residues. Germline V gene data show CDR1 as SGHAT and CDR2 as FQNNGV. V lost 4 bases to trimming and J lost 13 bases, with 19 bases between them.